What follows are 11 T cell receptor beta chains derived from one specimen sequenced in a study of response to subunit inactivated influenza vaccine. MiXCR, run by TCRdb on the RT-PCR reads, gives a single entry per CDR3 protein. The data contain 200,000 to 250,000 distinct CDR3 sequences, less than 15% of them singletons. The sample was non-naive T cells sorted from PBMCs, taken less than 15 days before vaccination. All receptors derive from a man aged 50-60 years who received an inactivated influenza vaccine.

The sample holds many counts of this clonotype. This chain joins TRBV12-3 or TRBV12-4 and TRBJ2-7; 8 nucleotides line up with TRBD2. This CDR3 spans 13 amino acids. V was pared by 2 bases and J by 7 bases, with 4 bases of the junction left unmatched. The CDR3 sequence is CASSLSGGLEQYF. CDR3 nucleotides: TGTGCCAGCAGTTTAAGCGGGGGATTGGAGCAGTACTTC.

For this clonotype: A read error may explain this, as a much larger clone is one base away. The chain is built from TRBV29-1 and TRBJ2-3, with TRBD2 matching 12 bases. Germline V lookup: CDR1 SQVTM, CDR2 ANQGSEA. The CDR3 sequence is 14 residues long. The CDR3 region has the DNA TGCAGCGAGAGGACTAGCGGGGACACAAATACGCAGTATTTT. Translated, it gives CSERTSGDTNTQYF.

A few counts support this clonotype. This chain joins TRBV9 and TRBJ2-4; unclear D gene. V lost 0 bases and J 3 bases, leaving 10 bases between the germline ends. There are 15 residues in the CDR3. Germline V gene sequence: CDR1 SGDLS, CDR2 YYNGEE. CDR3 sequence: CASSVGRSIKNIQYF. In DNA form, the CDR3 reads TGTGCCAGCAGCGTAGGGCGGTCTATCAAAAACATTCAGTACTTC.

The chain joins TRBV20-1 to TRBJ1-2; 9 bases agree with TRBD1. Germline V gene lookup returns CDR1 DFQATT and CDR2 SNEGSKA (reference sequence). This CDR3 region has 14 residues. V shed 2 bases, J shed 7 bases, and the junction held 8 bases outside the gene matches. The CDR3, as DNA: TGCAGTGCTAGACCCGGGACAGGGCTCTCTGGCTACACCTTC. Protein sequence: CSARPGTGLSGYTF.

This clonotype was observed a handful of times. The chain has TRBV11-2 and TRBJ1-3, with D uncertain. This CDR3 is 17 amino acids long. The germline V gene has CDR1 SGHAT and CDR2 FQNNGV. Trimming stripped 5 bases from V and 0 bases from J, with 17 bases between. The DNA for the CDR3 is TGTGCCAGCAGCGACTCAGCACAGCTTATCTCTGGAAACACCATATATTTT. Its translation is CASSDSAQLISGNTIYF.

There are a few counts of this clonotype. This chain connects TRBV5-1 to TRBJ2-2, with TRBD2 matching over 8 bases. V lost 0 bases to trimming and J lost 7 bases; unmatched junction nucleotides: 8. Germline V gene data show CDR1 as SGHRS and CDR2 as YFSETQ. The CDR3 is 16 amino acids. The CDR3, as DNA: TGCGCCAGCAGCTTGGGATTTAGCGGGATGATCGGGGAGCTGTTTTTT. It codes for CASSLGFSGMIGELFF.

The V call is TRBV4-3, the J call TRBJ1-2; D remains ambiguous. The CDR3 runs to 14 residues. Trimming took 0 bases from V and 0 from J, leaving 5 bases between them. Germline CDR1 LGHNA, CDR2 YSLEER. In DNA, the CDR3 is TGCGCCAGCAGCCAAGATACTTCTAACTATGGCTACACCTTC. It yields the protein CASSQDTSNYGYTF.

The table lists this clonotype with a few counts. The chain combines TRBV20-1 with TRBJ2-7, with TRBD2 as a possible D gene (8 bases). Trimming stripped 6 bases from V and 0 bases from J, with 18 bases between. Germline CDR1 DFQATT, CDR2 SNEGSKA (reference sequence). The CDR3 is 15 amino acids. CDR3 region: CSAGGGTVSSYEQYF. CDR3 DNA: TGCAGTGCCGGGGGGGGGACAGTGAGCTCCTACGAGCAGTACTTC.

The rearrangement links TRBV6-1 to TRBJ1-6; TRBD1 is a possible D gene (5 bases). V lost 1 base, J lost 8 bases, and 9 bases lay in between. This CDR3 is built from 14 residues. Germline V gives CDR1 MNHNS, CDR2 SASEGT. This chain's CDR3 is CASSEGQQDSPLHF. The CDR3 nucleotides read TGTGCCAGCAGTGAAGGACAGCAGGATTCACCCCTCCACTTT.

This chain connects TRBV7-3 to TRBJ2-1; possible D gene TRBD2, 6 bases. The germline V and J ends were trimmed by 6 bases and 5 bases, with 11 bases remaining between them. Germline lookup yields CDR1 SGHTA and CDR2 FQGTGA. The CDR3 extends over 13 amino acids. The CDR3, as DNA: TGTGCCAGCAGTCGGAGGGTCGACAATGAGCAGTTCTTC. This sequence encodes CASSRRVDNEQFF.

This clonotype was recorded at least ten times. The chain links TRBV20-1 to TRBJ1-5; D remains unclear. V was cut by 5 bases and J by 5 bases, with 16 bases left in between. The CDR3 runs 14 residues. In germline, CDR1 is DFQATT, CDR2 SNEGSKA (reference sequence). CDR3 nucleotide sequence: TGCAGTGCTCGAAATGAGGAGGACGATCAGCCCCAGCATTTT. It encodes CSARNEEDDQPQHF.